These T cell receptor beta chains were read from a single sample in a study of T cell changes during pregnancy in multiple sclerosis. The method was immunoSEQ multiplex PCR; TCRdb's version includes in-frame clones alone and lacks a portion of them. The sample contains nearly 80,000 clones, more than 90% of which appear only once. Sequencing was performed on CD4+ T cells from peripheral blood mononuclear cells, taken before pregnancy. These receptors were collected from a female donor with multiple sclerosis, enrolled in a pregnancy study. Each CDR3 is given with its conserved first and last residue. D genes are given only for firm matches. A clone size is listed for some rows: how often the clone was seen (once, few, many), or a class if it is expanded.

d_gene	v_gene	j_gene	abundance	CDR3nt	CDR3aa
NA	TRBV18	TRBJ1-5	NA	TGTGCCAGCTCACCTCAACGGGATCAGCCCCAGCATTTT	CASSPQRDQPQHF
NA	TRBV7-9	TRBJ1-1	NA	TGTGCCAGCAGCTTAGGCAGGGGCAGCACTGAAGCTTTCTTT	CASSLGRGSTEAFF
TRBD1	TRBV2	TRBJ2-5	NA	TGTGCCAGCAGTGAAGTCAGGTGGGGTACACAGGGGGAGACCCAGTACTTC	CASSEVRWGTQGETQYF
TRBD1	TRBV7-8	TRBJ2-3	NA	TGTGCCAGCAGCGCCGGACAGGGTAGTGCAGATACGCAGTATTTT	CASSAGQGSADTQYF
TRBD1	TRBV6-1	TRBJ1-6	NA	TGTGCCAGCATTAGGGACAGCTATAATTCACCCCTCCACTTT	CASIRDSYNSPLHF
NA	TRBV6-5	TRBJ1-2	NA	TGTGCCAGCAGCACCGACAGGAACTATGGCTACACCTTC	CASSTDRNYGYTF
NA	TRBV6-5	TRBJ1-2	NA	TGTGCCAGCAGTTATGGGGACAACAGCTATGGCTACACCTTC	CASSYGDNSYGYTF
TRBD2	TRBV6-6	TRBJ2-7	NA	TGTGCCAGCAGTTACTCGGGGAGCGGGAGCTCTCGGGAGCAGTACTTC	CASSYSGSGSSREQYF
TRBD1	TRBV5-1	TRBJ2-3	NA	TGCGCCAGCAGCTTGAGCCGGGACAGGGGGCAACGCACAGATACGCAGTATTTT	CASSLSRDRGQRTDTQYF
TRBD1	TRBV30	TRBJ2-7	NA	TGTGCCTGGAGTGTACCGCTGGGACAGGGGATTAGAGAGCAGTACTTC	CAWSVPLGQGIREQYF
NA	TRBV6-5	TRBJ2-5	NA	TGTGCCAGCAGTTACTCGCGTCTAGGGGGTTCGGAGACCCAGTACTTC	CASSYSRLGGSETQYF
TRBD2	TRBV19	TRBJ2-2	NA	TGTGCCAGTAGTCTGGCGGGAGTCCCCACCGGGGAGCTGTTTTTT	CASSLAGVPTGELFF
TRBD1	TRBV6-1	TRBJ2-7	NA	TGTGCCAGCAGTGACCCCGGGACAGACTACGAGCAGTACTTC	CASSDPGTDYEQYF
NA	TRBV7-2	TRBJ1-1	NA	TGTGCCAGCAGCTTCGCTACAGGGAACACTGAAGCTTTCTTT	CASSFATGNTEAFF
NA	TRBV7-6	TRBJ2-3	once	TGTGCCAGCAGCCTAATCACAGATACGCAGTATTTT	CASSLITDTQYF
TRBD2	TRBV9	TRBJ2-2	NA	TGTGCCAGCAGCCCTTTAGCGGGAAGTCCCGGGGAGCTGTTTTTT	CASSPLAGSPGELFF
NA	TRBV28	TRBJ2-1	NA	TGTGCCAGCAGTTTCCGCGCCGGGAACAGGGTGGCCTACAATGAGCAGTTCTTC	CASSFRAGNRVAYNEQFF
NA	TRBV27	TRBJ2-7	NA	TGTGCCAGCAGGCAAAGAAGACTAGACAGGGACCACGAGCAGTACTTC	CASRQRRLDRDHEQYF
NA	TRBV7-2	TRBJ2-2	NA	TGTGCCAGCAGCTTAGATCTCCGGGACACCGGGGAGCTGTTTTTT	CASSLDLRDTGELFF
TRBD1	TRBV7-2	TRBJ1-6	NA	TGTGCCAGCAGCTTAGGGCCAGAGGGGGCTATAGGATCACCCCTCCACTTT	CASSLGPEGAIGSPLHF
TRBD2	TRBV11-2	TRBJ2-1	NA	TGTGCCAGCAGCAAAAGCGGGAGAGGGAATGAGCAGTTCTTC	CASSKSGRGNEQFF
TRBD1	TRBV5-6	TRBJ1-2	NA	TGTGCCAGCAGCCCGCTCGACAGGGATGGCTACACCTTC	CASSPLDRDGYTF
TRBD2	TRBV4-2	TRBJ2-1	NA	TGTGCCAGCAGCCAAGAACCCAGCGGGAGCGGTAATGAGCAGTTCTTC	CASSQEPSGSGNEQFF
NA	TRBV9	TRBJ1-6	NA	TGTGCCAGCAGCGTAGAAGGGGCTGATAATTCACCCCTCCACTTT	CASSVEGADNSPLHF
TRBD1	TRBV7-8	TRBJ2-7	NA	TGTGCCAGCAGCTCCCGATCCCCGGGACAGCCCTACGAGCAGTACTTC	CASSSRSPGQPYEQYF
NA	TRBV6-5	TRBJ2-1	NA	TGTGCCAGCAGTTACTCCGCAGGTGCTACCTACAATGAGCAGTTCTTC	CASSYSAGATYNEQFF
NA	TRBV6-6	TRBJ1-2	few	TGTGCCAGCAGTTACTCGTTCAAATATGGCTACACCTTC	CASSYSFKYGYTF
TRBD1	TRBV6-1	TRBJ2-7	NA	TGTGCCAGCAGTGAAGAACAAGCCAGGGGGCGCAGCGAGCAGTACTTC	CASSEEQARGRSEQYF
NA	TRBV30	TRBJ1-5	NA	TGTGCCTGGGCCCCAGGGGAAGTTTACAATCAGCCCCAGCATTTT	CAWAPGEVYNQPQHF
NA	TRBV10-3	TRBJ2-3	NA	TGTGCCATCAGAGCAGGGGTGAAGATGATAACAGATACGCAGTATTTT	CAIRAGVKMITDTQYF
NA	TRBV30	TRBJ1-1	NA	TGTGCCTGGAAAGAGGGGGAGTTTGAAGCTTTCTTT	CAWKEGEFEAFF
TRBD2	TRBV5-1	TRBJ2-7	NA	TGCGCCAGCAGCTTGGCCGAGGCTAGCGGGAGTTTGGCGTACGAGCAGTACTTC	CASSLAEASGSLAYEQYF
TRBD1	TRBV5-1	TRBJ1-2	NA	TGCGCCAGCAGCTTGGGTATCAGCGACAGGGGTGCCCTAGGACACTATGGCTACACCTTC	CASSLGISDRGALGHYGYTF
NA	TRBV5-1	TRBJ1-4	NA	TGCGCCAGCAGCTATCGGCAAGGAGGTGAAAAACTGTTTTTT	CASSYRQGGEKLFF
TRBD1	TRBV7-8	TRBJ1-4	NA	TGTGCCAGCAGCCGAATTGCCCCGGACAGGGGATCTGAAAAACTGTTTTTT	CASSRIAPDRGSEKLFF
TRBD2	TRBV6-6	TRBJ2-2	once	TGTGCCAGCAGGGGACTAGCGGGAACCGACGGGGAGCTGTTTTTT	CASRGLAGTDGELFF
TRBD2	TRBV6-1	TRBJ2-3	NA	TGTGCCAGCAGCTTGACTAGCGGGAATGGAGATACGCAGTATTTT	CASSLTSGNGDTQYF
NA	TRBV27	TRBJ1-2	NA	TGTGCCTCCTCTGGCACAGGGAGGGGCTATGGCTACACCTTC	CASSGTGRGYGYTF
NA	TRBV19	TRBJ1-2	NA	TGTGCCAGTAGTCTCTCGACAGCCGTTAACTATGGCTACACCTTC	CASSLSTAVNYGYTF
NA	TRBV5-4	TRBJ1-2	NA	TGTGCCAGCAGCCGTCAAACAGGTGCCGTCTATGGCTACACCTTC	CASSRQTGAVYGYTF
TRBD1	TRBV19	TRBJ1-4	NA	TGTGCCAGTAGTTTACAGGACAGGGGACGTGAAAAACTGTTTTTT	CASSLQDRGREKLFF
TRBD1	TRBV29-1	TRBJ1-1	NA	TGCAGCGTTGAATCAGGGGGGAACACTGAAGCTTTCTTT	CSVESGGNTEAFF
NA	TRBV5-1	TRBJ2-7	NA	TGCGCCAGCAGCTTGAGCCCTAACTCTCCCTACGAGCAGTACTTC	CASSLSPNSPYEQYF
TRBD2	TRBV5-4	TRBJ2-1	NA	TGTGCCAGCAGCTCCCCCCGGGAGCGGGGAGGGAATGAGCAGTTCTTC	CASSSPRERGGNEQFF
NA	TRBV6-1	TRBJ2-3	NA	TGTGCCAGCGGCGCTAGCGCCAGCACAGATACGCAGTATTTT	CASGASASTDTQYF
TRBD1	TRBV5-1	TRBJ2-7	NA	TGCGCCAGCACTCTGGGCCCGGGACAGGGCACCTACGAGCAGTACTTC	CASTLGPGQGTYEQYF
NA	TRBV19	TRBJ1-1	NA	TGTGCCAGTAGTATAGATAAACGAAACGGTGAAGCTTTCTTT	CASSIDKRNGEAFF
TRBD2	TRBV2	TRBJ2-1	NA	TGTGCCAGCAGTGAAATCAGGACTAGCCTTCTTTACAATGAGCAGTTCTTC	CASSEIRTSLLYNEQFF
TRBD2	TRBV5-4	TRBJ2-7	NA	TGTGCCAGCAGCCAGGGACTAGCTACCTACGAGCAGTACTTC	CASSQGLATYEQYF
NA	TRBV7-9	TRBJ2-5	NA	TGTGCCAGCAGCTTACGCGGTGCGGCCCAGAGACAGCTTCAAGAGACCCAGTACTTC	CASSLRGAAQRQLQETQYF
NA	TRBV7-2	TRBJ1-1	NA	TGTGCCAGCAGCTTAGACGTAGGCAGGGCGAACACTGAAGCTTTCTTT	CASSLDVGRANTEAFF
NA	TRBV28	TRBJ2-7	NA	TGTGCCAGCAGTTTGGGGGGTGATCGCTACGAGCAGTACTTC	CASSLGGDRYEQYF
TRBD1	TRBV6-1	TRBJ1-1	NA	TGTGCCAGCAATGACAGGGCCGTCACTGAAGCTTTCTTT	CASNDRAVTEAFF
TRBD1	TRBV7-6	TRBJ2-7	NA	TGTGCCAGCAGCACCACTTACCGTCAACAGGGGCCCTACGAGCAGTACTTC	CASSTTYRQQGPYEQYF
TRBD1	TRBV5-6	TRBJ2-1	NA	TGTGCCAGCAGCGCCGACAGGGTCAATGAGCAGTTCTTC	CASSADRVNEQFF
TRBD2	TRBV28	TRBJ2-5	once	TGTGCCAGCAGTCTGACTAGCGGGAGGGCCCTGGAGACCCAGTACTTC	CASSLTSGRALETQYF
TRBD2	TRBV27	TRBJ2-7	NA	TGTGCCAGCAGCCCAGGCGCTAGCGGGACCTACGAGCAGTACTTC	CASSPGASGTYEQYF